This TCR beta chain was documented in a study of shared clonotypes between healthy human individuals. Profiled with immunoSEQ multiplex PCR; TCRdb holds only in-frame clones, not every one. The sample holds 2,500,000 or so clones, 80% to 95% seen once. The CDR3 is 17 amino acids. Germline V gives CDR1 MNHEY, CDR2 SMNVEV (reference sequence). V lost 6 bases, J lost 4 bases, and 14 bases stayed unmatched. The TCR comes from a man aged 18 to 35 in good health. Some clones in this sample may be carry-over from other donors' samples. The chain recombines TRBV27 with TRBJ1-2; 10 nucleotides line up with TRBD1. Sequencing was performed on naive CD4+ T cells from PBMCs. Subset given: CD45RA+ positively selected. The CDR3 loop reads CASSPRDRGGKGYGYTF. DNA for the CDR3: TGTGCCAGCAGCCCCCGGGACAGGGGTGGGAAGGGCTATGGCTACACCTTC.